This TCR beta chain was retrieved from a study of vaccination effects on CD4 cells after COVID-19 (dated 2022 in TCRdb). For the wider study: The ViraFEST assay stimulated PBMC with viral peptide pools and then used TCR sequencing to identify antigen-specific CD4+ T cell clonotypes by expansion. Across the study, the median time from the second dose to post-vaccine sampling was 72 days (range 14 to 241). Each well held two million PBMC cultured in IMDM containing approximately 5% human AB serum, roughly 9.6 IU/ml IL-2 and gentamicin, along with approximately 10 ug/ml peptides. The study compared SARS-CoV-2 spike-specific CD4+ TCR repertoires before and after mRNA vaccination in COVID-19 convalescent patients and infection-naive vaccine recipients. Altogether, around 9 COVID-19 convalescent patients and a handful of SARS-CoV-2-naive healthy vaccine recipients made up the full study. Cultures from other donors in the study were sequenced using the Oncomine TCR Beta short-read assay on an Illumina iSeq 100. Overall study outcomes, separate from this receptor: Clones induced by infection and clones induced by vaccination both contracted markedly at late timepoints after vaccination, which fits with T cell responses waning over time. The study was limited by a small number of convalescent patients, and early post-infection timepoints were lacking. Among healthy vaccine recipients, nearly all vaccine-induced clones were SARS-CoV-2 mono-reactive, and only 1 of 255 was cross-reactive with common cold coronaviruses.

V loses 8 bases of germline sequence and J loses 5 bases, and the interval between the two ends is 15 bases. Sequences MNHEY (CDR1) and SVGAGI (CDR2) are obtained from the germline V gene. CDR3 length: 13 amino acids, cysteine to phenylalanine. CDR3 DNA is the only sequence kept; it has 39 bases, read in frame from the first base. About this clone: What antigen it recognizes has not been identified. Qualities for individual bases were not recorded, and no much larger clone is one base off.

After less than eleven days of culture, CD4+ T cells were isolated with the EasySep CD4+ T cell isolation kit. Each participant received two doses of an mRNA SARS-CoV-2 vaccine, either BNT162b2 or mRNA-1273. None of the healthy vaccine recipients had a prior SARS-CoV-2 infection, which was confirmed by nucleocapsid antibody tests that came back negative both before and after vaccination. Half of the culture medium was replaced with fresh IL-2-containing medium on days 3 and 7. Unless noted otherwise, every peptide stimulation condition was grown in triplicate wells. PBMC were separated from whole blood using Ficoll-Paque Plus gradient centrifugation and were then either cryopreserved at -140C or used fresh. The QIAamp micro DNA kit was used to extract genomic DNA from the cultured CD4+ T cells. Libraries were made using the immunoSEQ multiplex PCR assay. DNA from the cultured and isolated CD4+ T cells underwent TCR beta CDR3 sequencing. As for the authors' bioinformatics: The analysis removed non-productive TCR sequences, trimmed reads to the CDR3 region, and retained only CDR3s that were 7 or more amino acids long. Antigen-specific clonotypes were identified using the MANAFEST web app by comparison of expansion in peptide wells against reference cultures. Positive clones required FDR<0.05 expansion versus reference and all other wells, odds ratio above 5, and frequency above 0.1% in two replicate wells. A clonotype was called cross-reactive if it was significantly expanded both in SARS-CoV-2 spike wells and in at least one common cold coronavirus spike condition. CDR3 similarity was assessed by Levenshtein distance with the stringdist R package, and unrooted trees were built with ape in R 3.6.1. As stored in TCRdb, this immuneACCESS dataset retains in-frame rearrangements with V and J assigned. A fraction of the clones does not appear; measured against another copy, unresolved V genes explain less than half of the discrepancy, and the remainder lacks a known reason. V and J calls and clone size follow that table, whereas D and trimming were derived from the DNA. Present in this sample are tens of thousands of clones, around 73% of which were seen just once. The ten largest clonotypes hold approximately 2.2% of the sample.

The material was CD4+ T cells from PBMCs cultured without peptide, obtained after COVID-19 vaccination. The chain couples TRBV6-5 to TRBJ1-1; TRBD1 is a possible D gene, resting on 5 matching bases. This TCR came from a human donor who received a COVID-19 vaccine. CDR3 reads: CASGSGARTEAFF. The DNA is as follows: TGTGCCAGCGGTTCCGGGGCGCGGACTGAAGCTTTCTTT.